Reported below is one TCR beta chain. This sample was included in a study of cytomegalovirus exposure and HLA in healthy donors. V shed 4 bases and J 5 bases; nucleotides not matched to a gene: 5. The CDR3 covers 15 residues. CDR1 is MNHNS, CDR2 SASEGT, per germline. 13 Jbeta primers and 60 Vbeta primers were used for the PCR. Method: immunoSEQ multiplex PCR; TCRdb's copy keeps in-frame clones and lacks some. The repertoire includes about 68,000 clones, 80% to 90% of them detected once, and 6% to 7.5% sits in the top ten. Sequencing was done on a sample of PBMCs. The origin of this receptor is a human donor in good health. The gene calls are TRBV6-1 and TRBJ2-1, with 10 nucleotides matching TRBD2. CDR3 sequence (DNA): TGTGCCAGCAGTGTAGCGGGGGGTCGGAACAATGAGCAGTTCTTC. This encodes CASSVAGGRNNEQFF.